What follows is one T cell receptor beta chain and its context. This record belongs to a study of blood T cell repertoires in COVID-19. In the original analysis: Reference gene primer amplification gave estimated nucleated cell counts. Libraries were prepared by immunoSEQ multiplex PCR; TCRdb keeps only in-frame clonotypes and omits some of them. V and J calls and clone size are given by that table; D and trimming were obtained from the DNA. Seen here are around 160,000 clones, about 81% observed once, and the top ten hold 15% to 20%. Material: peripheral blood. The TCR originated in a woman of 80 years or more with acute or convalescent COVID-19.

The CDR3 sequence: CATSARWSSQPQHF. The CDR3 DNA sequence: TGTGCCACCAGTGCCCGATGGTCCAGTCAGCCCCAGCATTTT. The rearrangement links TRBV24-1 to TRBJ1-5; no reliable D call. Germline loops: CDR1 KGHDR, CDR2 SFDVKD. Trimming pared 5 bases from V and 6 bases from J, leaving 13 bases between. The CDR3 spans 14 residues.